Presented here are 5 T cell receptor beta chains from one specimen sequenced in a study of regulatory T cells in long-lasting Graves disease. Building the TCR beta libraries relied on iRepertoire HTBI primers, and CDR3 regions underwent Arm-PCR. Via MiXCR, TCRdb re-called the multiplex PCR reads, giving one row per CDR3 protein. The sample has around 400,000 distinct CDR3 sequences, more than 20% seen once; the top ten hold 25% to 30%. The time point is: persistent/refractory GD, antithyroid drugs over 5 years with positive TRAb. TCR sequences were obtained from RNA taken from PBMCs. The specimen comprised peripheral blood mononuclear cells (PBMCs), sampled when the disease was refractory, from a patient treated with antithyroid drugs. Source of these receptors: a woman aged 40-49 years with Graves disease.

As concerns this clonotype: The CDR3 ends on some other residue instead of the conserved phenylalanine or tryptophan, so this is likely a read error. The limits of the CDR3 on the DNA are not certain, so only TCRdb's listed CDR3 is given. J is TRBJ1-1 and V is TRBV20-1. The CDR3 length equals 10 residues, ends included. Per the germline V gene, CDR1 is DFQATT and CDR2 is SNEGSKA (reference sequence). CDR3 in amino acids: CSARDHAGFP.

CDR3 amino acids: CAISATGGGETQYF. DNA for the CDR3: TGTGCCATCAGTGCGACAGGGGGGGGGGAGACCCAGTACTTC. J is TRBJ2-5 and V is TRBV10-3; 9 bases map to TRBD1. The V segment lost 4 bases and the J segment 5 bases; nucleotides outside the gene matches: 5. Germline V CDR1 and CDR2: ENHRY, SYGVKD. CDR3 length: 14 residues.

About this clonotype itself: A read error may be the cause here, since a much bigger clone is one base away. The V gene is TRBV6-9, the J gene TRBJ1-1, with D perhaps TRBD1 (5 bases). This CDR3 is built from 16 residues. V was cut by 3 bases and J by 8 bases, with 22 bases left in between. Germline V lookup: CDR1 MNHGY, CDR2 SVAAGI. The DNA for the CDR3 is TGTGCCAGCAGTTACCCAAATTATACAGGTCATCCCGAAGCTTTCTTT. Translation gives CASSYPNYTGHPEAFF.

This rearrangement joins TRBV27 to TRBJ2-7, with D perhaps matching TRBD1 (7 bases). Germline loops: CDR1 MNHEY, CDR2 SMNVEV (reference sequence). V lost 3 bases and J lost 2, with 23 bases in between. The CDR3 spans 18 residues. Written as DNA, the CDR3 is TGTGCCAGCAGTTTCGGTCCAGGGGGGACTGGCGGCGCCTACGAGCAGTACTTC. This encodes CASSFGPGGTGGAYEQYF.

The J gene is TRBJ2-4, the V gene TRBV2; D gene ambiguous. Between the trimmed V and J ends, which lost 5 bases and 3 bases, there was a span of 11 bases. Germline V gene data show CDR1 as SNHLY and CDR2 as FYNNEI. CDR3 length: 14 residues. This chain's CDR3 is CASSSARGKNIQYF. The CDR3, as DNA: TGTGCCAGCAGTTCTGCTCGCGGCAAAAACATTCAGTACTTC. Based on the CDR3 plus reference TRBV2 and TRBJ2-4, the full variable domain is EPEVTQTPSHQVTQMGQEVILRCVPISNHLYFYWYRQILGQKVEFLVSFYNNEISEKSEIFDDQFSVERPDGSNFTLKIRSTKLEDSAMYFCASSSARGKNIQYFGAGTRLSVL.